The 4 T cell receptor beta chains below all came from one sample that was sequenced in a study of T cell repertoires in cytomegalovirus infection. Each CDR3 protein is one row after TCRdb ran MiXCR on the reads. The repertoire consists of roughly 76,000 distinct CDR3 sequences, with 3% to 4.5% occurring once and the leading ten covering 3.5% to 6%. The source material was PBMCs. Receptors were obtained from a human donor in good health (CMV status not recorded). Some clones in this sample may be carry-over from other donors' samples.

This clonotype was detected only once. A read error may be the cause here, since a much bigger clone is one base away. CDR3 in amino acids: CASSGITEGGAQHF. In nucleotides, the CDR3 is TGTGCCAGCAGCGGGATTACAGAGGGGGGGGCCCAGCATTTT. This chain connects TRBV27 to TRBJ1-5; a possible D gene is TRBD1 (6 bases). Germline loops: CDR1 MNHEY, CDR2 SMNVEV (reference sequence). V gave up 6 bases and J gave up 11 bases, with 20 bases separating them. The CDR3 totals 14 residues.

The sample holds many counts of this clonotype. The chain uses TRBV12-3 or TRBV12-4 and TRBJ2-3; TRBD1 matches 12 bases. The CDR3 loop spans 15 amino acids. With 8 bases clipped from V and 2 bases from J, the junction kept 5 bases outside the gene matches. The CDR3 reads CASGRDRGPTDTQYF. The DNA of the CDR3 is TGTGCCAGCGGCCGGGACAGGGGGCCCACAGATACGCAGTATTTT.

In this sample, this clonotype turned up many times. The V and J genes are TRBV6-2 or TRBV6-3 and TRBJ2-7, with D unresolved. Germline values: CDR1 MNHEY, CDR2 SVGEGT. The CDR3 covers 15 residues. V was clipped by 2 bases and J by 2 bases, with 13 bases between them. This CDR3 is CASSYGLRKPYEQYF. For the CDR3, the DNA is TGTGCCAGCAGTTACGGGTTAAGGAAACCCTACGAGCAGTACTTC.

This clonotype showed up many times. The chain uses TRBV20-1 and TRBJ2-3, with TRBD1 matching 7 bases. The CDR3 runs 14 residues. Germline V lookup: CDR1 DFQATT, CDR2 SNEGSKA (reference sequence). With 5 bases clipped from V and 2 bases from J, the junction kept 7 bases outside the gene matches. The CDR3 coding sequence is TGCAGTGCTGTCCGGGACAGCTTCACAGATACGCAGTATTTT. Translated, it gives CSAVRDSFTDTQYF.